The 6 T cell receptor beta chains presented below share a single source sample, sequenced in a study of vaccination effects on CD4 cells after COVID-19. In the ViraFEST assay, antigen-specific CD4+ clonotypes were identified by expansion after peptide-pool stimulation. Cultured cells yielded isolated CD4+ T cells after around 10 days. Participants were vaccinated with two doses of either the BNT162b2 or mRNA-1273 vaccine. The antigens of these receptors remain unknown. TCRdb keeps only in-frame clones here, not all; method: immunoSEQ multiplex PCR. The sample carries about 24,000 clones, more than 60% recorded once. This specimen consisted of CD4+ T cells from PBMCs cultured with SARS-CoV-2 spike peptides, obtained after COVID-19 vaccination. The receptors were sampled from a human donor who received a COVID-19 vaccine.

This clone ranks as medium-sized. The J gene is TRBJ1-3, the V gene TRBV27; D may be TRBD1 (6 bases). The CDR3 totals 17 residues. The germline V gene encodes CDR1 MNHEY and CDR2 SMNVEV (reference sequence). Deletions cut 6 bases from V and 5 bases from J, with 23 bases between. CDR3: CASSRKWGGQSRNTIYF. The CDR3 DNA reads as TGTGCCAGCAGCCGGAAGTGGGGGGGGCAATCCAGAAACACCATATATTTT.

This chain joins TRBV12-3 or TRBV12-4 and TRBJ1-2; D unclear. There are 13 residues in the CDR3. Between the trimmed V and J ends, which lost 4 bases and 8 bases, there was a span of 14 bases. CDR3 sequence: CASSWTPEGGYTF. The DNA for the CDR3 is TGTGCCAGCAGTTGGACCCCGGAAGGCGGCTACACCTTC.

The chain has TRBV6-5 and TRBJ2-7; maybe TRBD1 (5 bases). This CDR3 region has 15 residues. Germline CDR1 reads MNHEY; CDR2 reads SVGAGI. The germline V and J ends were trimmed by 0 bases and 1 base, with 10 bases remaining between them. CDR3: CASSYSETVSYEQYF. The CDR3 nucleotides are TGTGCCAGCAGTTACTCAGAGACAGTATCCTACGAGCAGTACTTC.

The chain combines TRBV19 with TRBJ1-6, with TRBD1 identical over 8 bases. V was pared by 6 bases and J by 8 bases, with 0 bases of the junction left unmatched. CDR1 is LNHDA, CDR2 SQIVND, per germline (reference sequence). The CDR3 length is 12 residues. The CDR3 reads CASRTGDSPLHF. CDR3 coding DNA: TGTGCCAGTAGGACAGGGGATTCACCCCTCCACTTT.

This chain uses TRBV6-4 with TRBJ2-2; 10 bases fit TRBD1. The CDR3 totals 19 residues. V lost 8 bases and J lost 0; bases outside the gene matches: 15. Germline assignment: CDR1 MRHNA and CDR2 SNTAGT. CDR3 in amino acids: CASDIRDRGLFANTGELFF. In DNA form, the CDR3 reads TGTGCCAGCGATATCCGGGACAGGGGTTTATTCGCGAACACCGGGGAGCTGTTTTTT.

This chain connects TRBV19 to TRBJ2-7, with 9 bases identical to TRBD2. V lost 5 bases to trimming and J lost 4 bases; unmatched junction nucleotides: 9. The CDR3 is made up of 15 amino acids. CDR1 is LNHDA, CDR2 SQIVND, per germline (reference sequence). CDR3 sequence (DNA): TGTGCCAGTAGTCCCCGGCGGGAGGGCCGATACGAGCAGTACTTC. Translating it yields CASSPRREGRYEQYF.